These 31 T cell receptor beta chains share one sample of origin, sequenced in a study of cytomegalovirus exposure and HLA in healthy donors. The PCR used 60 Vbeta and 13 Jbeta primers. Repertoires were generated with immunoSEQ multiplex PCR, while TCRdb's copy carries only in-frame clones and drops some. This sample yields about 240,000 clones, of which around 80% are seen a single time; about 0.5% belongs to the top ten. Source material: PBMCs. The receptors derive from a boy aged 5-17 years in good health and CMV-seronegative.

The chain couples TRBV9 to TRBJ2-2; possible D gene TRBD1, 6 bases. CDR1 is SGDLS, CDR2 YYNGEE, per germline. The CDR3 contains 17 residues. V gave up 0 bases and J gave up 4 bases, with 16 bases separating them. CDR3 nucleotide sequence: TGTGCCAGCAGCGTAGCGGTGACAGGAGTCGGCACCGGGGAGCTGTTTTTT. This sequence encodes CASSVAVTGVGTGELFF. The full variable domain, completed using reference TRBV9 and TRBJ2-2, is DSGVTQTPKHLITATGQRVTLRCSPRSGDLSVYWYQQSLDQGLQFLIQYYNGEERAKGNILERFSAQQFPDLHSELNLSSLELGDSALYFCASSVAVTGVGTGELFFGEGSRLTVL.

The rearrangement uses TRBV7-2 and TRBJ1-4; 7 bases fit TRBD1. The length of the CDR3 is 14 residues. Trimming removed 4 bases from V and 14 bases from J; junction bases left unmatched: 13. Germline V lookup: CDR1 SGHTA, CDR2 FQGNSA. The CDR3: CASSSTGQVHRLFF. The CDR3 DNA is TGTGCCAGCAGCTCGACCGGACAGGTCCATAGGCTGTTTTTT.

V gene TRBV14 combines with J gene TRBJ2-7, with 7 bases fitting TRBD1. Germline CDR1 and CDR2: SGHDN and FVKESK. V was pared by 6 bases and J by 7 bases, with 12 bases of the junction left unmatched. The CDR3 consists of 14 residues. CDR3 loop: CASSSYRGGGEQYF. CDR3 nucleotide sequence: TGTGCCAGCAGTTCTTACAGGGGCGGCGGTGAGCAGTACTTC. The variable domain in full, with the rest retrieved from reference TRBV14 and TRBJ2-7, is EAGVTQFPSHSVIEKGQTVTLRCDPISGHDNLYWYRRVMGKEIKFLLHFVKESKQDESGMPNNRFLAERTGGTYSTLKVQPAELEDSGVYFCASSSYRGGGEQYFGPGTRLTVT.

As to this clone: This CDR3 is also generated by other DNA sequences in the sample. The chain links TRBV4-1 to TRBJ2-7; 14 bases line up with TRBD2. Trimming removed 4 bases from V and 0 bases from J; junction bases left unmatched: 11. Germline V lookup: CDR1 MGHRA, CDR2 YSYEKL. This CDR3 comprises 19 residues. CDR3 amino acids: CASSRAGLAGGSLSYEQYF. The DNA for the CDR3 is TGCGCCAGCAGCCGCGCCGGACTAGCGGGAGGTTCCCTCTCCTACGAGCAGTACTTC.

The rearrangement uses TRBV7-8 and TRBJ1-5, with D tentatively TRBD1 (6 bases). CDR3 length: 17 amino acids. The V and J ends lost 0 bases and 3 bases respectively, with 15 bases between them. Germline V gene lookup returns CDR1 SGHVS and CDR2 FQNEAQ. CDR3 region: CASSLAGGAGNNQPQHF. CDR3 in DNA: TGTGCCAGCAGCTTAGCGGGGGGGGCAGGGAACAATCAGCCCCAGCATTTT.

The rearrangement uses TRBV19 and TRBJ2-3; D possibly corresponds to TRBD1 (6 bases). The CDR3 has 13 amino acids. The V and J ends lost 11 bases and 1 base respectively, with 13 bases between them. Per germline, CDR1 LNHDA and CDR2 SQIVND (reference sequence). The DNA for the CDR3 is TGTGCCGTAAGACAGGCCGGCACAGATACGCAGTATTTT. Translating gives CAVRQAGTDTQYF.

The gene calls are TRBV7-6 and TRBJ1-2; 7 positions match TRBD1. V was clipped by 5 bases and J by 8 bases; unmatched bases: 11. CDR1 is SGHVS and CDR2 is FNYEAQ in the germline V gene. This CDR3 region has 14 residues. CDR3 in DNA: TGTGCCAGCAGCCCGTTGACAGGGTCTGAAGGCTACACCTTC. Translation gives CASSPLTGSEGYTF.

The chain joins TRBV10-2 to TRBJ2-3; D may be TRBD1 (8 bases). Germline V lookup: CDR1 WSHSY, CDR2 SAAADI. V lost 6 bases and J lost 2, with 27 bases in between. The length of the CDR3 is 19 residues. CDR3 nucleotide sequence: TGCGCCAGCAGGAACTTGGAACAGGGGGGGTGGGGGAACACAGATACGCAGTATTTT. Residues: CASRNLEQGGWGNTDTQYF.

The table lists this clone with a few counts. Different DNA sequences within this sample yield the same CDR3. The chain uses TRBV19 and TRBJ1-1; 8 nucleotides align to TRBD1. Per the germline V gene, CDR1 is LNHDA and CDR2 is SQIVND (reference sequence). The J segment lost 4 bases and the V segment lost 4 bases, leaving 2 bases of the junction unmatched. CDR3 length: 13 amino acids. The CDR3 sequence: CASSSTGGTEAFF. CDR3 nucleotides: TGTGCCAGTAGTAGTACAGGGGGCACTGAAGCTTTCTTT. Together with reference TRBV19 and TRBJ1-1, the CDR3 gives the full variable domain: DGGITQSPKYLFRKEGQNVTLSCEQNLNHDAMYWYRQDPGQGLRLIYYSQIVNDFQKGDIAEGYSVSREKKESFPLTVTSAQKNPTAFYLCASSSTGGTEAFFGQGTRLTVV.

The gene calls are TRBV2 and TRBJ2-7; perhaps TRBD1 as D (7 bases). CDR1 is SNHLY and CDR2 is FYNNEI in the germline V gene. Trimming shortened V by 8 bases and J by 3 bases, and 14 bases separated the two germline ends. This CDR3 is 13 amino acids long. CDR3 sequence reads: CASSRQGGYEQYF. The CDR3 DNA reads TGTGCCAGCTCGCGACAGGGAGGCTACGAGCAGTACTTC.

DNA of the CDR3: TGCGCCAGCAGCTTTACGGGACAGGGCCCTGAAGCTTTCTTT. Translation gives CASSFTGQGPEAFF. The chain recombines TRBV5-1 with TRBJ1-1; TRBD1 aligns across 9 bases. Unmatched junction bases numbered 5, after V lost 2 bases and J lost 6 bases. The CDR3 consists of 14 residues. Per germline, CDR1 SGHRS and CDR2 YFSETQ.

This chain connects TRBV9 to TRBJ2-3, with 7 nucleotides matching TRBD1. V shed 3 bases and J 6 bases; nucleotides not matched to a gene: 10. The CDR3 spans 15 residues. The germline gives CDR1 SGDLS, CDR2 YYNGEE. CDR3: CASSAALTGLDTQYF. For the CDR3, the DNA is TGTGCCAGCAGCGCGGCCTTGACAGGGCTGGATACGCAGTATTTT.

The CDR3 region is CASGYRSAPYEQYF. In DNA, the CDR3 is TGTGCCAGCGGTTACAGGTCGGCGCCTTACGAGCAGTACTTC. The chain carries TRBV27 and TRBJ2-7, with a weak D call TRBD1 (5 bases). The CDR3 runs to 14 residues. Germline V gene data show CDR1 as MNHEY and CDR2 as SMNVEV (reference sequence). V gave up 8 bases and J gave up 4 bases, with 18 bases separating them.

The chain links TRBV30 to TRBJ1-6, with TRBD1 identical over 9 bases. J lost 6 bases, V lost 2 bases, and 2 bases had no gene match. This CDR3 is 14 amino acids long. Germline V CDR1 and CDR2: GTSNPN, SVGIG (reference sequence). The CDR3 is CAWSPGQGNSPLHF. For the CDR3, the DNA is TGTGCCTGGAGTCCGGGACAGGGTAATTCACCCCTCCACTTT.

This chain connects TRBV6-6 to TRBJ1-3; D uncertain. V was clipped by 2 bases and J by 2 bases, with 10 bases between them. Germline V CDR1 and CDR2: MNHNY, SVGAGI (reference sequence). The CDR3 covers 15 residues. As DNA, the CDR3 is TGTGCCAGCAGTTACGTCGGGTATACTGGAAACACCATATATTTT. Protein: CASSYVGYTGNTIYF.

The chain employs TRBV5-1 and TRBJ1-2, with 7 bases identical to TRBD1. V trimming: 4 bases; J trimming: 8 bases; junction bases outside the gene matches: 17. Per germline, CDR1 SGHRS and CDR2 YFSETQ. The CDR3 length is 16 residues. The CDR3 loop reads CASSVGHRGYPRGYTF. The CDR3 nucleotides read TGCGCCAGCAGCGTGGGCCACAGGGGATACCCTAGGGGCTACACCTTC.

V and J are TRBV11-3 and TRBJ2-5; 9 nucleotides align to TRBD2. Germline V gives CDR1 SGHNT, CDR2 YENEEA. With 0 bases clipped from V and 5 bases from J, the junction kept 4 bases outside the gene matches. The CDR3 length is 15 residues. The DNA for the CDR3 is TGTGCCAGCAGCTTAGATGCGGGGGGGGGCGAGACCCAGTACTTC. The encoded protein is CASSLDAGGGETQYF.

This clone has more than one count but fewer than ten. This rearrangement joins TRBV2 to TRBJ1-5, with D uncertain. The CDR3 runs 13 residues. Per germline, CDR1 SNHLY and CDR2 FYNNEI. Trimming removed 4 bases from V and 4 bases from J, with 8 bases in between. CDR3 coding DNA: TGTGCCAGCAGTGGAGAGAAAAATCAGCCCCAGCATTTT. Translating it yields CASSGEKNQPQHF.

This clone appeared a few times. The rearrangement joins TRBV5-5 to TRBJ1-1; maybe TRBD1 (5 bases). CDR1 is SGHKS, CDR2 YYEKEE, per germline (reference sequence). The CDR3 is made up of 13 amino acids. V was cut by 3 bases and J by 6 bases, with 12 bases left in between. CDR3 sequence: CASSSTGRPEAFF. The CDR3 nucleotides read TGTGCCAGCAGCTCAACAGGTAGACCTGAAGCTTTCTTT.

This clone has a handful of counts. The CDR3 DNA follows: TGTGCCAGTAGTATAGGACGGACAGGGGGGACAGATACGCAGTATTTT. This translates into CASSIGRTGGTDTQYF. This rearrangement joins TRBV19 to TRBJ2-3; TRBD1 matches at 10 bases. The CDR3 loop spans 16 amino acids. The germline gives CDR1 LNHDA, CDR2 SQIVND (reference sequence). Trimming cost V 1 base and J 3 bases; bases outside gene matches: 4.

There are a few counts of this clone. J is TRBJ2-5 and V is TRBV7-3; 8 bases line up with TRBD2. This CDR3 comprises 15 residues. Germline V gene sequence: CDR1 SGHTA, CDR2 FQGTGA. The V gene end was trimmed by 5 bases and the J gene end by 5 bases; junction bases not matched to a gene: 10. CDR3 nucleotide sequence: TGTGCCAGCAGCCCCGGCGGGGGGAGGTGGGAGACCCAGTACTTC. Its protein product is CASSPGGGRWETQYF.

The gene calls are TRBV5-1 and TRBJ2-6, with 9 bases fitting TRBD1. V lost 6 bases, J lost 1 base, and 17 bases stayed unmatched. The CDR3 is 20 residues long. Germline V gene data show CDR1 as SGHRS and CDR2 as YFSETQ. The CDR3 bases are TGCGCCAGCACCTTCGCAGTCTTGGGACAGGGTGGATCTGGGGCCAACGTCCTGACTTTC. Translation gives CASTFAVLGQGGSGANVLTF. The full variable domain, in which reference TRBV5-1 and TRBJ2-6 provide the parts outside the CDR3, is KAGVTQTPRYLIKTRGQQVTLSCSPISGHRSVSWYQQTPGQGLQFLFEYFSETQRNKGNFPGRFSGRQFSNSRSEMNVSTLELGDSALYLCASTFAVLGQGGSGANVLTFGAGSRLTVL.

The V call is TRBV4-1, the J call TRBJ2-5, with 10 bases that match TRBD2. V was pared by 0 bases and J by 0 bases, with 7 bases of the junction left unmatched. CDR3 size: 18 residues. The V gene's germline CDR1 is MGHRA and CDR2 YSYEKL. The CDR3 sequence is CASSQDQLAGTYQETQYF. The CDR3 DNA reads TGCGCCAGCAGCCAAGATCAACTAGCGGGAACTTACCAAGAGACCCAGTACTTC.

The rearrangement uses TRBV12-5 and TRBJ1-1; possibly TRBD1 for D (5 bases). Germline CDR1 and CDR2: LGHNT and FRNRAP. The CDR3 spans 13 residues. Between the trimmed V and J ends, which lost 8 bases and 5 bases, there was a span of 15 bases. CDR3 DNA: TGTGCTAGTTGCTGGGGGGGTGTGACTGAAGCTTTCTTT. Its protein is CASCWGGVTEAFF.

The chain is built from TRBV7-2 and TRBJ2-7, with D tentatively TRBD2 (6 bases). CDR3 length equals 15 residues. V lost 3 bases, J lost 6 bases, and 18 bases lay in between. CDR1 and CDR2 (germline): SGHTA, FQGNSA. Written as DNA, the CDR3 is TGTGCCAGCAGCTTGGAGGGCGATAGACTCGGCGAGCAGTACTTC. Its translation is CASSLEGDRLGEQYF.

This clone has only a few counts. The CDR3 DNA follows: TGTGCCAGCAGTGAACTTGTCTCTGGAAACACCATATATTTT. Translating it yields CASSELVSGNTIYF. This chain links TRBV6-5 with TRBJ1-3; D not resolved. The V end lost 5 bases, the J end lost 0 bases, and 8 bases lay between the germline ends. Per germline, CDR1 MNHEY and CDR2 SVGAGI. The CDR3 consists of 14 residues.

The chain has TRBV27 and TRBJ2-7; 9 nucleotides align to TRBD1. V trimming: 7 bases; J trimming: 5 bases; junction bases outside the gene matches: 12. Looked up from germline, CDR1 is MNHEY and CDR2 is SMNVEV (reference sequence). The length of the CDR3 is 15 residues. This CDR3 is CASTLARTGDHEQYF. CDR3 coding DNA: TGTGCCAGCACCCTCGCAAGGACAGGGGACCACGAGCAGTACTTC.

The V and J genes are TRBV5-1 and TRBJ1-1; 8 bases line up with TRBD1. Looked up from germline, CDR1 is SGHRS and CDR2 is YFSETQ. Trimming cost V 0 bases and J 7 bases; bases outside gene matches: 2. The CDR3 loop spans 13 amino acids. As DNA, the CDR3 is TGCGCCAGCAGCTTGGCCACAGGGGGTGAAGCTTTCTTT. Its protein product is CASSLATGGEAFF.

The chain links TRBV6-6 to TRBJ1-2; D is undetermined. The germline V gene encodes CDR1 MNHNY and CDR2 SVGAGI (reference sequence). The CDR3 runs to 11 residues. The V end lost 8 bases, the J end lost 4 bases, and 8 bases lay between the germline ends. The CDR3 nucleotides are TGTGCCAGCGGCTCCTCCTATGGCTACACCTTC. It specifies CASGSSYGYTF.

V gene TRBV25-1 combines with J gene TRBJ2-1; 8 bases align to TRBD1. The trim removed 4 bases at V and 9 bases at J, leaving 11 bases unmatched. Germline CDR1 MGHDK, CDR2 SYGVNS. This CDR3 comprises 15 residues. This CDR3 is CASSGWTGLEGEQFF. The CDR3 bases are TGTGCCAGCAGTGGTTGGACAGGGTTAGAGGGTGAGCAGTTCTTC. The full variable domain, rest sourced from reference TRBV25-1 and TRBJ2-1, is EADIYQTPRYLVIGTGKKITLECSQTMGHDKMYWYQQDPGMELHLIHYSYGVNSTEKGDLSSESTVSRIRTEHFPLTLESARPSHTSQYLCASSGWTGLEGEQFFGPGTRLTVL.

CDR3 nucleotides: TGTGCCAGTAGTACTAAGACAGGGGGATACACTGAAGCTTTCTTT. Translated: CASSTKTGGYTEAFF. This chain joins TRBV19 and TRBJ1-1; 9 bases match TRBD1. This CDR3 comprises 15 residues. CDR1 is LNHDA, CDR2 SQIVND, per germline (reference sequence). V lost 4 bases and J lost 3; bases outside the gene matches: 6.